These T cell receptor beta chains were read from a single sample in a study of OX40 agonist ivuxolimab in advanced cancers. Only in-frame clones appear in the TCRdb table, and some are missing; sequencing was by immunoSEQ multiplex PCR. The table shows 68,000 or so clones, with over 80% occurring only once. The sample was CD4+ or CD8+ T cells sorted from blood, taken in a trial of the OX40 agonist ivuxolimab. Receptors originate from an adult with an advanced solid tumor such as melanoma, head and neck, liver or kidney cancer. Both conserved end residues are part of each CDR3. D genes are given only for firm matches. Clone size is stated in some rows and not others, as once, few, many or a class when expanded.

d_gene | abundance | j_gene | v_gene | len | CDR3nt | CDR3aa
TRBD2 | NA | TRBJ2-1 | TRBV9 | 14 | TGTGCCAGCAGCGGCGGGACTAGCGGGACTGAGCAGTTCTTC | CASSGGTSGTEQFF
TRBD1 | NA | TRBJ2-5 | TRBV5-1 | 19 | TGCGCCAGCAGCTCTCTCTCGCCCGAGAGGGCAGGGGGCGTGGAGACCCAGTACTTC | CASSSLSPERAGGVETQYF
NA | once | TRBJ2-5 | TRBV25-1 | 15 | TGTGCCAGCAGTGGGGTCGGACAGCCTTGGGAGACCCAGTACTTC | CASSGVGQPWETQYF
TRBD1 | NA | TRBJ2-2 | TRBV7-3 | 16 | TGTGCCAGCAGCTCAGGAGGACAGGGGAGTACCGGGGAGCTGTTTTTT | CASSSGGQGSTGELFF
TRBD1 | NA | TRBJ2-7 | TRBV7-2 | 14 | TGTGCCAGCAGCCCGGACAGGGGGCTGTACGAGCAGTACTTC | CASSPDRGLYEQYF
NA | NA | TRBJ1-1 | TRBV15 | 14 | TGTGCCACCAGCAGAGAAGGGGGATCTACTGAAGCTTTCTTT | CATSREGGSTEAFF
TRBD2 | NA | TRBJ2-5 | TRBV2 | 15 | TGTGCCAGCAGTGGTCTAGCGGGAAATGTCGAGACCCAGTACTTC | CASSGLAGNVETQYF
TRBD1 | NA | TRBJ1-6 | TRBV30 | 17 | TGTGCCTGGAGGACCGGGACAGCCAGCTCCTATAATTCACCCCTCCACTTT | CAWRTGTASSYNSPLHF
NA | once | TRBJ1-4 | TRBV6-1 | 14 | TGTGCCAGCAGTGAATGGAACCTTAATGAAAAACTGTTTTTT | CASSEWNLNEKLFF
TRBD2 | NA | TRBJ2-5 | TRBV18 | 14 | TGTGCCAGCCGGCGGACTAGCGGACAAGAGACCCAGTACTTC | CASRRTSGQETQYF
NA | NA | TRBJ1-6 | TRBV7-9 | 17 | TGTGCCAGCAGCTCCCTATATGGTCCGGACCGTAATTCACCCCTCCACTTT | CASSSLYGPDRNSPLHF
TRBD1 | few | TRBJ2-3 | TRBV5-8 | 14 | TGTGCCAGCAGCTTAGAACAGGGGAGACATACGCAGTATTTT | CASSLEQGRHTQYF
NA | NA | TRBJ2-2 | TRBV7-8 | 12 | TGTGCCAGCAGCCCGTGGCCCGGGGAGCTGTTTTTT | CASSPWPGELFF
NA | NA | TRBJ2-1 | TRBV6-5 | 13 | TGTGCCAGCAGTTACAGGGTGGACAATGAGCAGTTCTTC | CASSYRVDNEQFF
NA | NA | TRBJ1-3 | TRBV7-8 | 12 | TGTGCCAGCAGCTTAGGGGGAAACACCATATATTTT | CASSLGGNTIYF
NA | NA | TRBJ1-4 | TRBV6-1 | 13 | TGTGCCAGCAGTGAAGCCTCGGAGAGAAAACTGTTTTTT | CASSEASERKLFF
NA | NA | TRBJ2-3 | TRBV7-9 | 11 | TGTGCCAGCTCGCGAGGGGATACGCAGTATTTT | CASSRGDTQYF